This TCR beta chain was identified during a study of tumor and adjacent non-tumor tissue in lung cancer. Study in general: The cohort had 12 to 13 adenocarcinoma, a couple of squamous cell and 1 small cell patients. Samples averaged around 3.9 million productive TCRbeta reads each.

This sample's RNA came from whole unsorted tissue. Comment on this clonotype: Antigen: not known.

Germline values: CDR1 SGHNT, CDR2 YYREEE (reference sequence). V was clipped by 4 bases and J by 0 bases; unmatched bases: 8. This CDR3 is 17 amino acids long. A modified ARM-PCR protocol with three rounds of nested PCR amplified TCRbeta. One entry per CDR3 protein, called by TCRdb with MiXCR from the multiplex PCR reads. This table holds tens of thousands of distinct CDR3 sequences, roughly 80% found once. Regarding the study as a whole: TCR diversity was significantly greater in tumor than normal lung tissue.

The sequence came from a woman aged 50 to 65 with non-small cell lung cancer. This chain links TRBV5-4 with TRBJ2-7; 12 bases map to TRBD2. The sample was lung tumor tissue. CDR3 sequence (DNA): TGTGCCAGCAGCGACCCCTCGACTAGCGGGAGCTCCTACGAGCAGTACTTC. It codes for CASSDPSTSGSSYEQYF.